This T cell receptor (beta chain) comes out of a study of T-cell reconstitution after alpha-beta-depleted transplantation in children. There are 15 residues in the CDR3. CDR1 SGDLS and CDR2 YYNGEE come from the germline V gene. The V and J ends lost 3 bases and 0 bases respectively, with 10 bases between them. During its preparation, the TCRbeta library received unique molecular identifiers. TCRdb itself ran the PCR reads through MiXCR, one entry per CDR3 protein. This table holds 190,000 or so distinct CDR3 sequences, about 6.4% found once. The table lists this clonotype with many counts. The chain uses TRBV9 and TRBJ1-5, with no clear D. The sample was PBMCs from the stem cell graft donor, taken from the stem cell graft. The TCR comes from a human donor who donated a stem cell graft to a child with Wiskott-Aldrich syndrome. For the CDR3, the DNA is TGTGCCAGCAGCGCCGCGGGTGTTAGCAATCAGCCCCAGCATTTT. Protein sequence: CASSAAGVSNQPQHF. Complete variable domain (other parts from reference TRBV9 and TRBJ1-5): DSGVTQTPKHLITATGQRVTLRCSPRSGDLSVYWYQQSLDQGLQFLIQYYNGEERAKGNILERFSAQQFPDLHSELNLSSLELGDSALYFCASSAAGVSNQPQHFGDGTRLSIL.